The 24 T cell receptor beta chains below were found in one sample sequenced in a study of early stage breast cancer tumors. Clones were sequenced by immunoSEQ multiplex PCR, and TCRdb holds only the in-frame ones, with some missing. This sample has over 45,000 clones, with roughly 83% found just once. Sequenced: blood. The receptors come from a person in their fifties with breast cancer.

The chain couples TRBV11-2 to TRBJ1-2, with a possible D match to TRBD1 (5 bases). With 3 bases removed from V and 2 bases from J, the gap between germline ends came to 16 bases. Germline values: CDR1 SGHAT, CDR2 FQNNGV. CDR3 length: 16 amino acids. CDR3 amino acids: CASSLGPPQGNYGYTF. For the CDR3, the DNA is TGTGCCAGCAGCTTGGGACCCCCCCAGGGAAACTATGGCTACACCTTC. The complete variable domain, with remaining parts taken from reference TRBV11-2 and TRBJ1-2, reads EAGVAQSPRYKIIEKRQSVAFWCNPISGHATLYWYQQILGQGPKLLIQFQNNGVVDDSQLPKDRFSAERLKGVDSTLKIQPAKLEDSAVYLCASSLGPPQGNYGYTFGSGTRLTVV.

This chain links TRBV30 with TRBJ1-4; 8 nucleotides line up with TRBD1. The CDR3 runs to 13 residues. The V segment lost 4 bases and the J segment 8 bases; nucleotides outside the gene matches: 6. The germline CDR1 and CDR2 sequences are GTSNPN and SVGIG (reference sequence). The CDR3 DNA sequence: TGTGCCTGGAAGGGACAGGCCTTCGAAAAACTGTTTTTT. This codes for CAWKGQAFEKLFF.

This clone was found once. V is TRBV5-1 and J is TRBJ1-1; 7 bases are shared with TRBD1. CDR3 length equals 12 residues. CDR1 is SGHRS, CDR2 YFSETQ, per germline. The trim removed 3 bases at V and 4 bases at J, leaving 0 bases unmatched. The CDR3 region has the DNA TGCGCCAGCAGCTCAGGGGGCACTGAAGCTTTCTTT. This gives the protein CASSSGGTEAFF. The variable domain in full, completed from reference TRBV5-1 and TRBJ1-1, reads KAGVTQTPRYLIKTRGQQVTLSCSPISGHRSVSWYQQTPGQGLQFLFEYFSETQRNKGNFPGRFSGRQFSNSRSEMNVSTLELGDSALYLCASSSGGTEAFFGQGTRLTVV.

J is TRBJ2-7 and V is TRBV7-2, with 10 bases that match TRBD1. The germline CDR1 and CDR2 sequences are SGHTA and FQGNSA. V lost 3 bases to trimming and J lost 2 bases; unmatched junction nucleotides: 1. This CDR3 is built from 14 residues. This chain's CDR3 is CASSFDRGPYEQYF. The CDR3 DNA reads as TGTGCCAGCAGCTTCGACAGGGGGCCCTACGAGCAGTACTTC.

The rearrangement links TRBV29-1 to TRBJ2-5, with 8 nucleotides matching TRBD1. CDR1 SQVTM and CDR2 ANQGSEA come from the germline V gene. V was pared by 7 bases and J by 5 bases, with 9 bases of the junction left unmatched. The CDR3 consists of 13 residues. The CDR3 sequence is CSGTRTGWETQYF. DNA of the CDR3: TGCAGCGGAACCCGGACAGGGTGGGAGACCCAGTACTTC.

The genes are TRBV5-8 and TRBJ2-2; D call uncertain. Germline V lookup: CDR1 SGHTS, CDR2 YDEGEE. This CDR3 has 15 residues. The V and J ends lost 0 bases and 9 bases respectively, with 15 bases between them. The CDR3 DNA is TGTGCCAGCAGCTTGGCCCGGACGGTGAGGAGGGAGCTGTTTTTT. Amino acids: CASSLARTVRRELFF.

The chain couples TRBV4-3 to TRBJ2-7; TRBD2 agrees at 12 bases. CDR3 length: 17 amino acids. Trimming at V came to 1 base and at J to 2 bases, leaving 6 bases not matched to a gene. CDR1 and CDR2 (germline): LGHNA, YSLEER. This CDR3 is CASSQALLAGGTYEQYF. In nucleotides, the CDR3 is TGCGCCAGCAGCCAAGCCCTACTAGCGGGAGGAACCTACGAGCAGTACTTC.

This clone was observed a single time. The rearrangement joins TRBV15 to TRBJ2-5, with 12 bases lining up with TRBD2. CDR1 is LNHNV and CDR2 is YYDKDF in the germline V gene (reference sequence). Trimming cost V 0 bases and J 5 bases; bases outside gene matches: 10. The CDR3 runs to 18 residues. CDR3 sequence reads: CATSRDLASGRAGETQYF. The CDR3, as DNA: TGTGCCACCAGCAGAGATCTGGCTAGCGGGAGGGCAGGGGAGACCCAGTACTTC.

The V call is TRBV11-2, the J call TRBJ2-7; no clear D. CDR3 length: 15 residues. Germline V gives CDR1 SGHAT, CDR2 FQNNGV. V was pared by 1 base and J by 2 bases, with 12 bases between. The CDR3 bases are TGTGCCAGCAGCTTAGTGGCGGAACCTCCCTACGAGCAGTACTTC. Its protein product is CASSLVAEPPYEQYF.

The rearrangement uses TRBV18 and TRBJ2-1, with D uncertain. The V end was cut by 4 bases, the J end by 0 bases, with 13 bases between. CDR1 and CDR2 (germline): KGHSH, LQKENI. The CDR3 extends over 16 amino acids. The CDR3 bases are TGTGCCAGCTCACGCTCAACATTTCGCTCCTACAATGAGCAGTTCTTC. Encoded protein: CASSRSTFRSYNEQFF.

The chain couples TRBV2 to TRBJ1-1; 8 bases line up with TRBD1. The J segment lost 5 bases and the V segment lost 6 bases, leaving 8 bases of the junction unmatched. The V gene's germline CDR1 is SNHLY and CDR2 FYNNEI. There are 14 residues in the CDR3. This CDR3 reads CASRPRTGQTEAFF. In DNA, the CDR3 is TGTGCCAGCAGGCCTCGGACAGGGCAAACTGAAGCTTTCTTT.

The chain is built from TRBV2 and TRBJ2-3; D unclear. This CDR3 comprises 14 residues. Germline CDR1 SNHLY, CDR2 FYNNEI. Trimming shortened V by 4 bases and J by 2 bases, and 10 bases separated the two germline ends. CDR3 amino acids: CASSVRGNTDTQYF. CDR3 sequence (DNA): TGTGCCAGCAGTGTTCGCGGTAACACAGATACGCAGTATTTT.

This clone was seen more than once but under ten times. This chain links TRBV5-1 with TRBJ1-2; D is undetermined. Germline CDR1 and CDR2: SGHRS and YFSETQ. Trimming pared 5 bases from V and 8 bases from J, leaving 10 bases between. The CDR3 is 11 residues long. Written as DNA, the CDR3 is TGCGCCAGCAGTCTCGAAGGGGGCTACACCTTC. It yields the protein CASSLEGGYTF.

V and J are TRBV5-1 and TRBJ2-1; no definite D call. Germline values: CDR1 SGHRS, CDR2 YFSETQ. The CDR3 spans 12 residues. The germline V and J ends were trimmed by 1 base and 7 bases, with 6 bases remaining between them. CDR3 bases: TGCGCCAGCAGCTTGCAAGGGAATGAGCAGTTCTTC. It is translated as CASSLQGNEQFF.

In this sample, this clone turned up once. The chain couples TRBV29-1 to TRBJ2-2, with D perhaps assigned TRBD1 or TRBD2 (5 bases each). From germline, CDR1 is SQVTM and CDR2 ANQGSEA. CDR3 length equals 12 residues. Trimming pared 6 bases from V and 7 bases from J, leaving 12 bases between. CDR3 DNA: TGCAGCGTCTGGGGGTCCGGCGGGGAGCTGTTTTTT. As protein: CSVWGSGGELFF.

The chain combines TRBV13 with TRBJ2-4; TRBD1 agrees at 7 bases. This CDR3 contains 18 residues. J gave up 1 base and V 5 bases, and 14 bases lay outside the gene matches. From germline, CDR1 is PRHDT and CDR2 FYEKMQ (reference sequence). In DNA form, the CDR3 reads TGTGCCAGCAGCCTGTTGGCAGGGGGTGAGGAGGCCAAAAACATTCAGTACTTC. Its translation is CASSLLAGGEEAKNIQYF.

V is TRBV6-4 and J is TRBJ2-3; TRBD1 might be the D (5 bases). In germline, CDR1 is MRHNA, CDR2 SNTAGT. V lost 3 bases and J lost 5, with 12 bases in between. There are 14 residues in the CDR3. The CDR3 loop is CASSEVGAGDTQYF. The DNA of the CDR3 is TGTGCCAGCAGTGAGGTTGGGGCTGGAGATACGCAGTATTTT.

The rearrangement joins TRBV7-2 to TRBJ2-7; 7 nucleotides line up with TRBD1. Germline CDR1 and CDR2: SGHTA and FQGNSA. V shed 5 bases, J shed 7 bases, and the junction held 11 bases outside the gene matches. CDR3 size: 14 residues. CDR3 loop: CASSTRDSTREQYF. CDR3 coding DNA: TGTGCCAGCAGCACCCGGGACAGCACCCGGGAGCAGTACTTC.

In its sample, this clone was seen a few times. V usage is TRBV19 and J usage is TRBJ1-5; 7 positions match TRBD1. This CDR3 is 15 amino acids long. Trimming took 4 bases from V and 5 from J; bases not matched to a gene: 8. Germline assignment: CDR1 LNHDA and CDR2 SQIVND (reference sequence). CDR3 protein: CASSRGTASYQPQHF. The DNA for the CDR3 is TGTGCCAGTAGTAGGGGGACAGCCTCTTATCAGCCCCAGCATTTT.

This sequence joins TRBV5-4 and TRBJ2-1, with 10 bases lining up with TRBD1. Germline CDR1 SGHNT, CDR2 YYREEE (reference sequence). This CDR3 region has 15 residues. J was trimmed by 3 bases and V by 7 bases; bases with no gene match: 7. In DNA, the CDR3 is TGTGCCAGCTCCAACGGGACAGGGGTCTACAATGAGCAGTTCTTC. It yields the protein CASSNGTGVYNEQFF. The whole variable domain, filled in from reference TRBV5-4 and TRBJ2-1, reads ETGVTQSPTHLIKTRGQQVTLRCSSQSGHNTVSWYQQALGQGPQFIFQYYREEENGRGNFPPRFSGLQFPNYSSELNVNALELDDSALYLCASSNGTGVYNEQFFGPGTRLTVL.

The sample holds one count of this clone. This chain uses TRBV18 with TRBJ1-4; TRBD1 is a possible D gene (5 bases). V lost 0 bases to trimming and J lost 0 bases, with 8 bases between them. CDR3 size: 16 residues. Germline assignment: CDR1 KGHSH and CDR2 LQKENI. The CDR3 spells CASSPPGTSTNEKLFF. The CDR3 coding sequence is TGTGCCAGCTCACCACCAGGGACTTCAACTAATGAAAAACTGTTTTTT.

V usage is TRBV28 and J usage is TRBJ1-1, with D unclear. The ends were cut back, 3 bases at V and 0 bases at J, with 8 bases in the middle. The germline CDR1 and CDR2 sequences are MDHEN and SYDVKM. This CDR3 spans 14 amino acids. This CDR3 is CASSFGSMNTEAFF. The CDR3 DNA sequence: TGTGCCAGCAGTTTCGGTAGCATGAACACTGAAGCTTTCTTT.

The rearrangement links TRBV6-5 to TRBJ1-4; tentative D call: TRBD1 (6 bases). Trimming took 2 bases from V and 4 from J, leaving 8 bases between them. The CDR3 length is 14 residues. Germline CDR1 reads MNHEY; CDR2 reads SVGAGI. The DNA of the CDR3 is TGTGCCAGCAGTTACGGACAGATTAATGAAAAACTGTTTTTT. This translates into CASSYGQINEKLFF.

The rearrangement joins TRBV5-1 to TRBJ2-7, with D unresolved. CDR1 and CDR2 from the germline V gene are SGHRS and YFSETQ. The V gene lost 0 bases and the J gene lost 5 bases, with 12 bases spanning the gap. CDR3 size: 14 residues. DNA of the CDR3: TGCGCCAGCAGCTTGGGGCATGAAGTGAACGAGCAGTACTTC. Translated: CASSLGHEVNEQYF.